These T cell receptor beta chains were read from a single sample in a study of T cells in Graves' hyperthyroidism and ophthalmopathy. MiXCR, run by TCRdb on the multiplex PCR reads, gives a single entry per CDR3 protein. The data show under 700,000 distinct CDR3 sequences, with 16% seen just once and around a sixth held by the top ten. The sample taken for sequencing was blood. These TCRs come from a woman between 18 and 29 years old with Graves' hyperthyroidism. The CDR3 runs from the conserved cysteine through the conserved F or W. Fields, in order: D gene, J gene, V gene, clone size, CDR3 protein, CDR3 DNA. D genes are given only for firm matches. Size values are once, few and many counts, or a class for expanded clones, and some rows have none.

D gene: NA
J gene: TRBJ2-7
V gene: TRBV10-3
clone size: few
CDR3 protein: CATEDRGLSYEQYF
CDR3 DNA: TGTGCCACCGAGGACCGGGGACTCTCCTACGAGCAGTACTTC

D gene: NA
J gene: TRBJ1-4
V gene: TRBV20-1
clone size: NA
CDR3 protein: CSAIGAANEKLFF
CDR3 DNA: TGCAGTGCTATCGGGGCGGCTAATGAAAAACTGTTTTTT

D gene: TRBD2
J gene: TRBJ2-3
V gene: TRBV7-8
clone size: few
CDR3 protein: CASSLGGGSGWGETDTQYF
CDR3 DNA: TGTGCCAGCAGCTTAGGGGGAGGTAGCGGGTGGGGGGAGACAGATACGCAGTATTTT

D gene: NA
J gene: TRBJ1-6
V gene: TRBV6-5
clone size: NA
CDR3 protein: CASSYGARSYNSPLHF
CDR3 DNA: TGTGCCAGCAGTTATGGGGCTCGCTCCTATAATTCACCCCTCCACTTT

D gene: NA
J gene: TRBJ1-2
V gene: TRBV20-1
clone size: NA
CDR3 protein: CSARAGTYGYTF
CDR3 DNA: TGCAGTGCTAGGGCGGGGACCTATGGCTACACCTTC

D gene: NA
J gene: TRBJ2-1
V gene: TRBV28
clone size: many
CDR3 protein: CASSLLSGREQFF
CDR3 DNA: TGTGCCAGCAGTTTATTAAGCGGTCGCGAGCAGTTCTTC

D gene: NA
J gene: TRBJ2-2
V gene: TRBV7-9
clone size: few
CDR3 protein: CASSLGTTNTGELFF
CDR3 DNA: TGTGCCAGCAGCTTGGGGACCACGAACACCGGGGAGCTGTTTTTT

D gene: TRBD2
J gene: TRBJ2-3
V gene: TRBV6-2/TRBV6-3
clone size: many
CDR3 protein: CASSYSYPAGVEDTQYF
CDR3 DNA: TGTGCCAGCAGTTACTCCTACCCAGCGGGAGTGGAAGATACGCAGTATTTT

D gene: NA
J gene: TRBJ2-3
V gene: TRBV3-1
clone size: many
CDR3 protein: CASSLDPRSDTQYF
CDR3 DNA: TGTGCCAGCAGCCTAGACCCCCGCTCAGATACGCAGTATTTT

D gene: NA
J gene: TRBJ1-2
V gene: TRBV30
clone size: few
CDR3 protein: CAWSGGYYGYTF
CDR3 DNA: TGTGCCTGGAGCGGAGGATACTATGGCTACACCTTC

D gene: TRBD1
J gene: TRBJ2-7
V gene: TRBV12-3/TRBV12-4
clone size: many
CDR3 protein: CASSLAGQGYSEQYF
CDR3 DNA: TGTGCCAGCAGTTTAGCGGGACAGGGATACTCGGAGCAGTACTTC

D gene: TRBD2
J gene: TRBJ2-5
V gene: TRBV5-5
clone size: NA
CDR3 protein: CASSPSAWTSGGAVETQYF
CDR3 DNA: TGTGCCAGCAGCCCGAGTGCCTGGACTAGCGGGGGGGCTGTGGAGACCCAGTACTTC

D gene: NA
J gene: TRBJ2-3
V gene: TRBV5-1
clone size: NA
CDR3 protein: CASSRLGDTQYF
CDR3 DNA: TGCGCCAGCAGCCGTTTAGGGGATACGCAGTATTTT

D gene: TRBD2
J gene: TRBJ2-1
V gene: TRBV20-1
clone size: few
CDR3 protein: CSARLPLSGSTNEQFF
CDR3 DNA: TGCAGTGCTAGATTACCGCTTAGCGGGAGTACAAATGAGCAGTTCTTC

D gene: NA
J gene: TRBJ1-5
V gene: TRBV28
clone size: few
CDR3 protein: CASTWGGAVYQPQHF
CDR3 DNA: TGTGCCAGCACCTGGGGAGGGGCCGTCTATCAGCCCCAGCATTTT

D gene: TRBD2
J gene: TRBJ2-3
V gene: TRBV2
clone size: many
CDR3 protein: CASSGVLAGVGTDTQYF
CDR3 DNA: TGTGCCAGCAGTGGGGTACTAGCGGGAGTGGGTACAGATACGCAGTATTTT

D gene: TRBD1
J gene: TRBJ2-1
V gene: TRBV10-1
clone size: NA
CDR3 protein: CASSGPGQGWNNEQFF
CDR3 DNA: TGCGCCAGCAGTGGGCCGGGACAGGGGTGGAACAATGAGCAGTTCTTC

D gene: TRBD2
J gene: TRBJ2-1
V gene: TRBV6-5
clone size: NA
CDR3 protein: CASSSPTSGRTGDYNEQFF
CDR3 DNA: TGTGCCAGCAGTTCCCCGACTAGCGGGAGGACCGGTGATTACAATGAGCAGTTCTTC

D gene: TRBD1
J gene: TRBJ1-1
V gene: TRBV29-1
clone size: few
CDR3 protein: CSVEVGTGGEDRTEAFF
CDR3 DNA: TGCAGCGTTGAGGTAGGGACAGGGGGCGAAGACCGTACTGAAGCTTTCTTT

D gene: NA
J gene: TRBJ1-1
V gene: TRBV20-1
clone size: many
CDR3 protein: CSAEGRTEAFF
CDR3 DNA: TGCAGTGCTGAGGGTAGGACTGAAGCTTTCTTT

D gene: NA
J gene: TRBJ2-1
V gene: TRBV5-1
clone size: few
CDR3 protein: CASSLVAGMYNEQFF
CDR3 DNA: TGCGCCAGCAGCTTGGTAGCAGGGATGTACAATGAGCAGTTCTTC

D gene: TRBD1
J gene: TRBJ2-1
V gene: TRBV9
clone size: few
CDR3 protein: CASSAGGQDNEQFF
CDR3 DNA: TGTGCCAGCAGCGCCGGGGGACAGGACAATGAGCAGTTCTTC

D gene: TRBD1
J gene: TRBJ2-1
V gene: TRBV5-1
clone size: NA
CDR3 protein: CASSVRTGSNFYEQFF
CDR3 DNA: TGCGCCAGCAGCGTACGGACAGGGAGTAATTTCTATGAGCAGTTCTTC

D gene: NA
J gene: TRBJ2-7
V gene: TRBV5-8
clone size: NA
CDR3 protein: CASSLEWVSYEQYF
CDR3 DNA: TGTGCCAGCAGCTTGGAGTGGGTCTCCTACGAGCAGTACTTC

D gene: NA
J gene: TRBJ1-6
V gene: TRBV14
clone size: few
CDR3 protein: CASSQERGVNSPLHF
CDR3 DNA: TGTGCCAGCAGCCAAGAACGGGGGGTTAATTCACCCCTCCACTTT

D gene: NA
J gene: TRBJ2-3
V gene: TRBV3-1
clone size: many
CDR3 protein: CASSQRADTQYF
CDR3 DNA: TGTGCCAGCAGCCAACGGGCCGATACGCAGTATTTT

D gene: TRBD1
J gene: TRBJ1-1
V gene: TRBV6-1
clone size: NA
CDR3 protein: CASSGGTGGPNTEAFF
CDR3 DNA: TGTGCCAGCAGTGGAGGGACAGGAGGACCGAACACTGAAGCTTTCTTT

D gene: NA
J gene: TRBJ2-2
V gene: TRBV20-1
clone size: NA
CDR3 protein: CSARARAYTGELFF
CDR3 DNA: TGCAGTGCTAGGGCCAGGGCCTACACCGGGGAGCTGTTTTTT

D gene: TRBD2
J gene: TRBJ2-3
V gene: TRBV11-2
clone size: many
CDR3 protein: CASSLSPWVQRGYTDTQYF
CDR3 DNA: TGTGCCAGCAGCTTATCCCCCTGGGTCCAGCGGGGATACACAGATACGCAGTATTTT

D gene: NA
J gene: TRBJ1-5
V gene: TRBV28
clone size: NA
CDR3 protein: CASMVSNQPQHF
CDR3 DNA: TGTGCCAGCATGGTTTCCAATCAGCCCCAGCATTTT

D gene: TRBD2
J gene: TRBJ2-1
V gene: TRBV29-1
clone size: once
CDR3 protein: CSVGGTSGRRVNEQFF
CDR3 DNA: TGCAGCGTTGGGGGGACTAGCGGGAGAAGGGTCAATGAGCAGTTCTTC

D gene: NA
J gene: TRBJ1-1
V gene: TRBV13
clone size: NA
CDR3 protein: CASSFRTIEAFF
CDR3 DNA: TGTGCCAGCAGCTTCCGGACGATCGAAGCTTTCTTT

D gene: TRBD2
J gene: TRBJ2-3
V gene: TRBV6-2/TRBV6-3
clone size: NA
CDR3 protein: CAGGGIEDTQYF
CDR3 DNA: TGTGCCGGGGGGGGTATAGAGGATACGCAGTATTTT

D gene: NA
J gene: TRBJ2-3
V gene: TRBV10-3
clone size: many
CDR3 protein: CAMHSPGDTQYF
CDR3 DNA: TGTGCCATGCACTCACCCGGAGATACGCAGTATTTT

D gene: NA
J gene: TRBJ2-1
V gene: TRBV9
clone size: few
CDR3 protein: CASSVGDTQYNEQFF
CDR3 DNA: TGTGCCAGCAGCGTAGGGGACACTCAATACAATGAGCAGTTCTTC

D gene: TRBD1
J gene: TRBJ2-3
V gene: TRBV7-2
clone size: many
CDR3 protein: CASSLDRASTDTQYF
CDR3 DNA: TGTGCCAGCAGTTTGGACAGGGCGTCCACAGATACGCAGTATTTT

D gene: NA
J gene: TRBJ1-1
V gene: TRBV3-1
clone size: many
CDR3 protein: CASSQGGGAEAFF
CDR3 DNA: TGTGCCAGCAGCCAAGGAGGGGGGGCGGAAGCTTTCTTT

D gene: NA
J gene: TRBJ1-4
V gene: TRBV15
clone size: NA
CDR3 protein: CATSEVDNEKLFF
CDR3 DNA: TGTGCCACCAGCGAGGTGGATAATGAAAAACTGTTTTTT

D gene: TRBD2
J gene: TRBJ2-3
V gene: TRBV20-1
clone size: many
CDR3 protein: CSTAAGGGDTQYF
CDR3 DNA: TGCAGCACGGCGGCGGGAGGAGGAGATACGCAGTATTTT

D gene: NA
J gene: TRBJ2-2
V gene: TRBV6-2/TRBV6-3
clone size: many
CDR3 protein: CASSYPLLATGELFF
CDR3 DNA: TGTGCCAGCAGTTACCCGCTACTCGCGACCGGGGAGCTGTTTTTT

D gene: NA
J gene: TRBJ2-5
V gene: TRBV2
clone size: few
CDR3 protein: CASFKGASEQETQYF
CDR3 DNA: TGTGCCAGCTTCAAGGGTGCTAGCGAACAAGAGACCCAGTACTTC

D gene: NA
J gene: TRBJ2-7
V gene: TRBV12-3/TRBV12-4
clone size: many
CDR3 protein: CASSLLLSHGFYEQYF
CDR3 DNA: TGTGCCAGCAGTTTATTATTGAGCCACGGGTTCTACGAGCAGTACTTC

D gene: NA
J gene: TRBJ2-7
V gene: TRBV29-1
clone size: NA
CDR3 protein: CSVVGAFYEQYF
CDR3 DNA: TGCAGCGTTGTGGGGGCATTCTACGAGCAGTACTTC

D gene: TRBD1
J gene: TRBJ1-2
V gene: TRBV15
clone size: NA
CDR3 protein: CATSSGTGDPLYYGYTF
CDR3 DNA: TGTGCCACCAGCTCCGGGACAGGGGATCCCCTCTACTATGGCTACACCTTC

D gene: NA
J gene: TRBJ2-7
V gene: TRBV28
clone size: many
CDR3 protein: CASSTNRDEQYF
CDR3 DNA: TGTGCCAGCAGTACAAACAGGGACGAGCAGTACTTC